The 30 T cell receptor beta chains below all came from one sample that was sequenced in a study of CD8+CD57+ T cells in acquired aplastic anemia. The use of genomic DNA as template underpinned the TCR beta VDJ and CDR3 profiling. TCRdb reprocessed the reads with MiXCR, giving one entry per CDR3 protein. Among roughly 420,000 distinct CDR3 sequences listed, 55% to 70% were seen once. Sequencing input: sorted CD4+, CD8+, or CD8+CD57+ T cells (not recorded which) from PBMCs. The receptors derive from a human donor in good health, serving as a control.

This clonotype was recorded many times. The chain employs TRBV25-1 and TRBJ1-6; D possibly corresponds to TRBD1 (5 bases). The length of the CDR3 is 15 residues. Looked up from germline, CDR1 is MGHDK and CDR2 is SYGVNS. Trimming shortened V by 7 bases and J by 4 bases, and 14 bases separated the two germline ends. Here the CDR3 DNA reads TGTGCCAGCACGGCCAGGGCGGGGTATAATTCACCCCTCCACTTT. This sequence encodes CASTARAGYNSPLHF.

This clonotype was observed at least ten times. The V and J genes are TRBV5-1 and TRBJ2-3; 8 bases match TRBD2. Losses at the gene ends were 1 base for V and 6 bases for J; bases not matched to a gene: 7. This CDR3 is 15 amino acids long. From germline, CDR1 is SGHRS and CDR2 YFSETQ. The CDR3 loop is CASSLSPGGPDTQYF. The CDR3 nucleotides read TGCGCCAGCAGCTTGTCGCCGGGGGGGCCGGATACGCAGTATTTT.

This clonotype was detected many times. The chain uses TRBV29-1 and TRBJ1-2, with D maybe TRBD1 (6 bases). CDR3 length equals 11 residues. Trimming left V 6 bases short and J 8 bases short, with 13 bases between. Germline CDR1 is SQVTM and CDR2 is ANQGSEA. The CDR3 spells CSVMTGGGYTF. In DNA, the CDR3 is TGCAGCGTAATGACAGGTGGCGGCTACACCTTC.

The rearrangement joins TRBV9 to TRBJ2-7; TRBD2 matches 12 bases. In germline, CDR1 is SGDLS, CDR2 YYNGEE. The CDR3 covers 16 residues. V shed 1 base and J 2 bases; nucleotides not matched to a gene: 4. The CDR3 region has the DNA TGTGCCAGCAGCGTAACTAGCGGGGGGCCCCCCTACGAGCAGTACTTC. The encoded protein is CASSVTSGGPPYEQYF. The variable domain in full, completed from reference TRBV9 and TRBJ2-7, reads DSGVTQTPKHLITATGQRVTLRCSPRSGDLSVYWYQQSLDQGLQFLIQYYNGEERAKGNILERFSAQQFPDLHSELNLSSLELGDSALYFCASSVTSGGPPYEQYFGPGTRLTVT.

The genes are TRBV2 and TRBJ1-5; D is perhaps TRBD1 (6 bases). The V gene lost 6 bases and the J gene lost 11 bases, with 26 bases spanning the gap. The CDR3 covers 16 residues. CDR1 and CDR2 from the germline V gene are SNHLY and FYNNEI. CDR3 DNA sequence: TGTGCCAGCAGCACAGGTTGGCGCGGGGGCGATGAGACCCAGCATTTT. This encodes CASSTGWRGGDETQHF.

In DNA form, the CDR3 reads TGTGCCAGCAGCTTTAGCGGGGGAGCGGGGGGATACAATGAGCAGTTCTTC. Translating gives CASSFSGGAGGYNEQFF. The V and J genes are TRBV5-4 and TRBJ2-1, with TRBD2 matching over 9 bases. V lost 2 bases to trimming and J lost 4 bases; unmatched junction nucleotides: 10. Germline lookup yields CDR1 SGHNT and CDR2 YYREEE (reference sequence). The CDR3 runs to 17 residues.

V is TRBV12-3 or TRBV12-4 and J is TRBJ1-1; 11 bases line up with TRBD1. The CDR3 contains 15 residues. Trimming at V came to 6 bases and at J to 5 bases, leaving 8 bases not matched to a gene. The CDR3 is CASSSGQGARTEAFF. The CDR3 DNA reads as TGTGCCAGCAGCTCCGGACAGGGGGCGCGTACTGAAGCTTTCTTT.

This clonotype has only one observation. V is TRBV12-5 and J is TRBJ1-6; 7 nucleotides match TRBD1. This CDR3 region has 13 residues. Germline assignment: CDR1 LGHNT and CDR2 FRNRAP. The chain's CDR3 is CAGKPTGRGPLHF. The CDR3 coding sequence is TGTGCCGGCAAACCGACAGGGAGAGGGCCCCTCCACTTT.

Of note for this clonotype: One junction end does not reproduce the germline sequence, and a read error may be involved. The V call is TRBV7-9, the J call TRBJ1-4; D call uncertain. CDR3 length: 14 residues. Germline loops: CDR1 SEHNR, CDR2 FQNEAQ (reference sequence). The CDR3 DNA sequence: TGTGCCAGCAGCCCAGGAGGCCATGAGCTCTGGAAACACTTT. This translates into CASSPGGHELWKHF.

The CDR3: CSATDRGKNWQYF. DNA for the CDR3: TGCAGTGCTACCGACAGGGGGAAGAATTGGCAGTACTTC. The chain employs TRBV20-1 and TRBJ2-7; 9 nucleotides align to TRBD1. V was pared by 4 bases and J by 9 bases, with 10 bases of the junction left unmatched. The CDR3 consists of 13 residues. CDR1 DFQATT and CDR2 SNEGSKA come from the germline V gene (reference sequence).

The chain has TRBV27 and TRBJ2-5, with D perhaps given as TRBD1 or TRBD2 (6 bases each). The V gene's germline CDR1 is MNHEY and CDR2 SMNVEV (reference sequence). The CDR3 is 14 residues long. V was shortened by 5 bases and J by 9 bases, with 19 bases between the two germline ends. Here the CDR3 DNA reads TGTGCCAGCAGTCCTACGGGGGCCTATCAGCCCCAGTACTTC. Encoded protein: CASSPTGAYQPQYF.

This clonotype was detected a few times. The chain carries TRBV2 and TRBJ2-7; 9 positions agree with TRBD2. The CDR3 is 14 residues long. The trim removed 1 base at V and 4 bases at J, leaving 2 bases unmatched. Germline lookup yields CDR1 SNHLY and CDR2 FYNNEI. The CDR3 nucleotides are TGTGCCAGCAGTGAAGAAGCGGGAGGATACGAGCAGTACTTC. Protein sequence: CASSEEAGGYEQYF.

The chain recombines TRBV20-1 with TRBJ2-5, with D perhaps matching TRBD1 or TRBD2 (5 bases each). V shed 1 base and J shed 12 bases, with 15 bases lying between them. CDR3 length: 12 residues. The V gene's germline CDR1 is DFQATT and CDR2 SNEGSKA (reference sequence). The CDR3 sequence: CSARARDRDEYF. The CDR3 DNA reads as TGCAGTGCTAGAGCCCGGGACCGGGATGAGTACTTC.

This clonotype was observed at least ten times. This rearrangement joins TRBV20-1 to TRBJ1-2, with no clear D. V shed 2 bases and J shed 3 bases, with 16 bases lying between them. CDR3 size: 15 residues. CDR1 is DFQATT and CDR2 is SNEGSKA in the germline V gene (reference sequence). This CDR3 reads CSARLRTVDYYGYTF. As DNA, the CDR3 is TGCAGTGCTAGACTCAGGACGGTGGACTACTATGGCTACACCTTC.

The V call is TRBV29-1, the J call TRBJ1-6; 10 bases agree with TRBD1. The V and J ends lost 7 bases and 16 bases, in that order; junction bases with no gene match: 13. The CDR3 covers 13 residues. Germline V CDR1 and CDR2: SQVTM, ANQGSEA. The CDR3, as DNA: TGCAGCGGCCGGGGACAGGGGACTTACGAGCTCCACTTT. Protein: CSGRGQGTYELHF.

Comments on this clonotype: A much more abundant neighbour one base away suggests this may be a read error. The rearrangement uses TRBV24-1 and TRBJ1-6, with TRBD1 matching 7 bases. In germline, CDR1 is KGHDR, CDR2 SFDVKD. Trimming removed 7 bases from V and 7 bases from J; junction bases left unmatched: 12. This CDR3 contains 16 residues. The CDR3 DNA is TGTGCCACCAGCTCACCCCCGACAGGGTGGAATTCACCCCTCCACTTT. As protein: CATSSPPTGWNSPLHF.

The genes are TRBV13 and TRBJ1-5, with D perhaps matching TRBD1 (6 bases). The V gene lost 6 bases and the J gene lost 12 bases, with 24 bases spanning the gap. The CDR3 totals 15 residues. Germline loops: CDR1 PRHDT, CDR2 FYEKMQ (reference sequence). The CDR3 DNA reads TGTGCCAGCAGTCTGCCCCCAGCGGGGGGGCGGGACCAGCATTTT. Its translation: CASSLPPAGGRDQHF.

In this sample, this clonotype turned up a few times. CDR3 sequence: CASSQAHAATPGTQYF. The CDR3 DNA reads as TGCGCCAGCAGCCAAGCCCACGCGGCTACCCCAGGGACCCAGTACTTC. The chain uses TRBV4-3 and TRBJ2-5; D gene uncertain. The CDR3 runs to 16 residues. Germline V gene data show CDR1 as LGHNA and CDR2 as YSLEER. V was shortened by 1 base and J by 7 bases, with 19 bases between the two germline ends.

Regarding this clonotype: Germline is not matched at one junction end, which may reflect a read error. The chain joins TRBV7-9 to TRBJ2-6, with TRBD1 matching 9 bases. The length of the CDR3 is 17 residues. Germline CDR1 reads SEHNR; CDR2 reads FQNEAQ (reference sequence). The CDR3 region is CAISPGQGTPGANVLTF. In DNA form, the CDR3 reads TGTGCCATCAGCCCGGGACAGGGCACCCCTGGGGCCAACGTCCTGACTTTC. Full variable domain (rest looked up from reference TRBV7-9 and TRBJ2-6): DTGVSQNPRHKITKRGQNVTFRCDPISEHNRLYWYRQTLGQGPEFLTYFQNEAQLEKSRLLSDRFSAERPKGSFSTLEIQRTEQGDSAMYLCAISPGQGTPGANVLTFGAGSRLTVL.

This clonotype has a single count. This CDR3 is missing its conserved last phenylalanine or tryptophan, likely due to a read error. The chain is built from TRBV5-1 and TRBJ1-1; TRBD1 agrees at 8 bases. The V segment lost 7 bases and the J segment 2 bases; nucleotides outside the gene matches: 7. The CDR3 runs 14 residues. CDR1 is SGHRS, CDR2 YFSETQ, per germline. The CDR3 protein is CASQLGQGNTEAFL. As DNA, the CDR3 is TGCGCCAGCCAATTAGGACAGGGTAACACTGAAGCTTTCCTT.

This chain uses TRBV5-5 with TRBJ1-3; D remains unclear. Deletions cut 4 bases from V and 0 bases from J, with 14 bases between. The CDR3 is 16 residues long. CDR1 and CDR2 (germline): SGHKS, YYEKEE (reference sequence). The CDR3 DNA is TGTGCCAGCAGCGCACGGGAGAGCTACTCTGGAAACACCATATATTTT. This encodes CASSARESYSGNTIYF.

The J gene is TRBJ2-4, the V gene TRBV9; D uncertain. Trimming cost V 0 bases and J 5 bases, with 21 bases left between them. The CDR3 loop spans 18 amino acids. Germline V gives CDR1 SGDLS, CDR2 YYNGEE. CDR3: CASSVGGFVGEPQNIQYF. The CDR3 DNA reads TGTGCCAGCAGCGTAGGGGGTTTTGTAGGAGAACCCCAAAACATTCAGTACTTC.

V is TRBV12-3 or TRBV12-4 and J is TRBJ1-2; 7 bases are shared with TRBD1. With V trimmed by 2 bases and J by 5 bases, 8 bases remained unmatched. The CDR3 totals 15 residues. CDR3 nucleotides: TGTGCCAGCAGTTTATCATCCGGGACAGTATATGGCTACACCTTC. Translation gives CASSLSSGTVYGYTF.

This clonotype has a count of ten or more. The chain combines TRBV6-4 with TRBJ2-1; D possibly uses TRBD1 or TRBD2 (6 bases each). The germline V gene has CDR1 MRHNA and CDR2 SNTAGT. The germline V and J ends were trimmed by 4 bases and 10 bases, with 20 bases remaining between them. This CDR3 is built from 15 residues. The CDR3 reads CASSVSGGPVGEQFF. Here the CDR3 DNA reads TGTGCCAGCAGTGTCTCCGGGGGCCCGGTGGGGGAGCAGTTCTTC.

For this clonotype: Sequence at one end of the junction differs from germline and may be a read error. The J gene is TRBJ2-7, the V gene TRBV9; no definite D call. Germline CDR1 and CDR2: SGDLS and YYNGEE. The length of the CDR3 is 13 residues. The chain's CDR3 is CASSEDLVDTQYF. CDR3 nucleotide sequence: TGTGCCAGCAGCGAAGACCTAGTCGATACGCAGTATTTC.

As regards this clonotype: At one end the junction does not follow the germline gene, possibly because of a read error. The chain recombines TRBV7-3 with TRBJ2-3, with 7 nucleotides matching TRBD1. The CDR3 sequence is 15 residues long. CDR1 is SGHTA and CDR2 is FQGTGA in the germline V gene. CDR3 nucleotide sequence: TGTGCCAGCAGCGCCGGCACAGGGGCTACAGAAACGCAGTATTTT. It specifies CASSAGTGATETQYF. Combining the CDR3 with reference TRBV7-3 and TRBJ2-3 gives the whole variable domain GAGVSQTPSNKVTEKGKYVELRCDPISGHTALYWYRQSLGQGPEFLIYFQGTGAADDSGLPNDRFFAVRPEGSVSTLKIQRTERGDSAVYLCASSAGTGATETQYFGPGTRLTVL.

This clonotype was found many times. The V and J genes are TRBV30 and TRBJ1-1; D is ambiguous. The V gene lost 3 bases and the J gene lost 1 base, with 9 bases spanning the gap. Looked up from germline, CDR1 is GTSNPN and CDR2 is SVGIG (reference sequence). CDR3 length equals 13 residues. The CDR3 is CAWRSQKNTEAFF. The CDR3 nucleotides read TGTGCCTGGAGGTCCCAGAAGAACACTGAAGCTTTCTTT.

This clonotype has only one observation. The rearrangement joins TRBV15 to TRBJ2-2; 7 bases are shared with TRBD1. Germline CDR1 is LNHNV and CDR2 is YYDKDF (reference sequence). CDR3 size: 16 residues. The trim removed 0 bases at V and 0 bases at J, leaving 1 base unmatched. The CDR3 sequence: CATSRDQGANTGELFF. The CDR3 nucleotides read TGTGCCACCAGCAGAGATCAGGGGGCGAACACCGGGGAGCTGTTTTTT.

This rearrangement joins TRBV29-1 to TRBJ2-3; D unresolved. In germline, CDR1 is SQVTM, CDR2 ANQGSEA. The CDR3 spans 14 residues. V lost 0 bases and J lost 5, with 12 bases in between. Written as DNA, the CDR3 is TGCAGCGTTGAAGATCGTGCGTACCAAGATACGCAGTATTTT. Encoded protein: CSVEDRAYQDTQYF.

This clonotype was recorded once. The J gene is TRBJ2-7, the V gene TRBV10-3; no reliable D call. V was trimmed by 6 bases and J by 5 bases, leaving 17 bases between them. Germline-derived CDR1 and CDR2 are ENHRY and SYGVKD. The CDR3 contains 14 residues. The CDR3 sequence: CAISSINGPHEQYF. The CDR3 nucleotides read TGTGCCATCAGCTCCATCAACGGACCCCACGAGCAGTACTTC.